The 24 T cell receptor beta chains listed next were all sequenced from one sample in a study of tumor-infiltrating lymphocytes in localized non-small cell lung cancer. Sequencing was performed with immunoSEQ multiplex PCR; in TCRdb, only in-frame clones are kept and a portion is missing. The data contain about 9,300 clones, roughly 75% of them singletons. The sequenced sample was uninvolved lung tissue not adjacent to the tumor. These receptors all come from a human donor with non-small cell lung cancer.

The chain joins TRBV19 to TRBJ2-7, with 9 bases matching TRBD1. The CDR3 consists of 15 residues. Unmatched junction bases numbered 3, after V lost 3 bases and J lost 0 bases. CDR1 and CDR2 from the germline V gene are LNHDA and SQIVND (reference sequence). The chain's CDR3 is CASSMGTGYSYEQYF. CDR3 nucleotide sequence: TGTGCCAGTAGTATGGGGACAGGGTACTCCTACGAGCAGTACTTC.

CDR3 sequence: CASSEGTGGTYEQYF. The DNA of the CDR3 is TGTGCCAGCAGTGAAGGGACAGGGGGTACCTACGAGCAGTACTTC. This sequence joins TRBV6-1 and TRBJ2-7, with 10 bases aligning to TRBD1. The CDR3 spans 15 residues. CDR1 is MNHNS and CDR2 is SASEGT in the germline V gene. V gave up 1 base and J gave up 2 bases; unmatched junction bases: 2.

CDR3 sequence (DNA): TGTGCCAGCAGCTTCGGCCAGGACACCGGGGAGCTGTTTTTT. Its protein is CASSFGQDTGELFF. This chain joins TRBV5-4 and TRBJ2-2; D gene ambiguous. The CDR3 runs to 14 residues. V was clipped by 2 bases and J by 3 bases, with 8 bases between them. Looked up from germline, CDR1 is SGHNT and CDR2 is YYREEE (reference sequence).

The chain couples TRBV28 to TRBJ2-3; TRBD2 aligns across 7 bases. This CDR3 is built from 14 residues. CDR1 and CDR2 from the germline V gene are MDHEN and SYDVKM. The V segment lost 5 bases and the J segment 1 base; nucleotides outside the gene matches: 3. DNA for the CDR3: TGTGCCAGCAGTAACCTAGCGGGCACAGATACGCAGTATTTT. Encoded protein: CASSNLAGTDTQYF.

The rearrangement uses TRBV10-3 and TRBJ2-3, with TRBD1 identical over 12 bases. Germline lookup yields CDR1 ENHRY and CDR2 SYGVKD. There are 16 residues in the CDR3. V lost 4 bases and J lost 6; bases outside the gene matches: 8. This CDR3 is CAISGYRGTGGDTQYF. CDR3 nucleotides: TGTGCCATCAGTGGGTACCGTGGGACAGGGGGCGATACGCAGTATTTT.

The CDR3 reads CAWSESRAGALEQFF. The CDR3 DNA reads TGTGCCTGGAGTGAGAGCCGGGCGGGAGCTTTAGAGCAGTTCTTC. This sequence joins TRBV30 and TRBJ2-1, with 7 bases fitting TRBD2. Germline values: CDR1 GTSNPN, CDR2 SVGIG (reference sequence). The CDR3 length is 15 residues. With 1 base clipped from V and 10 bases from J, the junction kept 13 bases outside the gene matches.

V usage is TRBV30 and J usage is TRBJ1-1, with TRBD1 matching over 7 bases. The CDR3 runs 12 residues. CDR1 and CDR2 (germline): GTSNPN, SVGIG (reference sequence). V lost 2 bases to trimming and J lost 7 bases; unmatched junction nucleotides: 4. The CDR3 sequence: CAWSQGGGEAFF. CDR3 sequence (DNA): TGTGCCTGGAGTCAGGGGGGTGGTGAAGCTTTCTTT.

V usage is TRBV7-2 and J usage is TRBJ2-3; 10 bases match TRBD2. Germline CDR1 reads SGHTA; CDR2 reads FQGNSA. V lost 1 base and J lost 4; bases outside the gene matches: 5. The CDR3 sequence is 16 residues long. The CDR3 spells CASSLVAGGLSDTQYF. Written as DNA, the CDR3 is TGTGCCAGCAGCTTAGTAGCGGGAGGTCTATCAGATACGCAGTATTTT.

This clone is labeled medium-sized. The J gene is TRBJ2-5, the V gene TRBV5-1; D remains unclear. V dropped 0 bases and J dropped 2 bases, with 5 bases sitting between them. CDR3 length equals 13 residues. Germline V gene sequence: CDR1 SGHRS, CDR2 YFSETQ. CDR3 region: CASSLVQQETQYF. The CDR3 DNA follows: TGCGCCAGCAGCTTGGTCCAGCAAGAGACCCAGTACTTC.

This clone is large (0.1 to 1%) in the sample. CDR3 residues: CASSPSTGFGGYTF. The CDR3 DNA sequence: TGTGCCAGCAGCCCCTCGACGGGATTCGGCGGCTACACCTTC. The gene calls are TRBV14 and TRBJ1-2; D gene unclear. This CDR3 is built from 14 residues. Germline CDR1 and CDR2: SGHDN and FVKESK. V lost 4 bases and J lost 8, with 17 bases in between. Drawing the rest from reference TRBV14 and TRBJ1-2, the complete variable domain is EAGVTQFPSHSVIEKGQTVTLRCDPISGHDNLYWYRRVMGKEIKFLLHFVKESKQDESGMPNNRFLAERTGGTYSTLKVQPAELEDSGVYFCASSPSTGFGGYTFGSGTRLTVV.

The chain has TRBV6-5 and TRBJ1-1; possible D gene TRBD1, 5 bases. Germline CDR1 and CDR2: MNHEY and SVGAGI. The CDR3 has 14 amino acids. The ends were cut back, 0 bases at V and 6 bases at J, with 11 bases in the middle. The CDR3 bases are TGTGCCAGCAGTTACTCGGGACGGGGTCCTGAAGCTTTCTTT. Encoded protein: CASSYSGRGPEAFF.

CDR3 DNA sequence: TGCGCCAGCAGCTTGCGGGGAGACAGCTCCTACGAGCAGTACTTC. Translated, it gives CASSLRGDSSYEQYF. This chain connects TRBV5-1 to TRBJ2-7; D assignment may be TRBD1 or TRBD2 (5 bases each). This CDR3 is 15 amino acids long. Trimming stripped 1 base from V and 0 bases from J, with 11 bases between. Germline V gene lookup returns CDR1 SGHRS and CDR2 YFSETQ.

The CDR3 nucleotides are TGTGCCAGCTCTAATACCGGGACTACCACCCAGTACTTC. This sequence encodes CASSNTGTTTQYF. The chain couples TRBV7-3 to TRBJ2-5; 7 nucleotides match TRBD2. J lost 8 bases, V lost 8 bases, and 11 bases had no gene match. The germline gives CDR1 SGHTA, CDR2 FQGTGA. The CDR3 has 13 residues.

The chain links TRBV27 to TRBJ2-7; either TRBD1 or TRBD2 may supply D (5 bases each). The CDR3 length is 15 residues. V was trimmed by 3 bases and J by 4 bases, leaving 16 bases between them. The V gene's germline CDR1 is MNHEY and CDR2 SMNVEV (reference sequence). Here the CDR3 reads CASSFGQGPLYEQYF. As DNA, the CDR3 is TGTGCCAGCAGTTTCGGCCAGGGACCTTTGTACGAGCAGTACTTC.

The chain joins TRBV19 to TRBJ2-3; possible D gene TRBD2, 5 bases. CDR3 length: 16 amino acids. Deletions cut 7 bases from V and 3 bases from J, with 20 bases between. The germline V gene encodes CDR1 LNHDA and CDR2 SQIVND (reference sequence). CDR3 loop: CASNRRVAGGTDTQYF. The CDR3, as DNA: TGTGCCAGTAACCGCCGGGTAGCAGGCGGGACAGATACGCAGTATTTT.

The chain carries TRBV21-1 and TRBJ1-3. TRBV21-1 is termed a pseudogene. The CDR3 is made up of 16 amino acids. The CDR3 nucleotides read TGTGCCAGCAGCCAACCAGAGTTAAGCTCTGGAAACACCATATATTTT. Translated: CASSQPELSSGNTIYF.

In its sample, this clone ranks as large. This chain joins TRBV4-2 and TRBJ1-1, with D perhaps TRBD1 (6 bases). CDR3 length: 14 amino acids. Trimming left V 2 bases short and J 10 bases short, with 17 bases between. CDR1 is LGHNA, CDR2 YNFKEQ, per germline. The DNA for the CDR3 is TGTGCCAGCAGCCAAACAGGGATGGTCTTCGGAGCTTTCTTT. It specifies CASSQTGMVFGAFF.

The chain carries TRBV6-5 and TRBJ1-4; D possibly corresponds to TRBD1 (6 bases). V was clipped by 6 bases and J by 5 bases, with 13 bases between them. The CDR3 is 14 amino acids. Germline CDR1 MNHEY, CDR2 SVGAGI. Written as DNA, the CDR3 is TGTGCCAGCAGGAAGGGGGGCCTGAATGAAAAACTGTTTTTT. Protein sequence: CASRKGGLNEKLFF.

The genes are TRBV5-6 and TRBJ2-7; the D gene is possibly TRBD1 (6 bases). This CDR3 has 13 amino acids. Looked up from germline, CDR1 is SGHDT and CDR2 is YYEEEE. Trimming stripped 4 bases from V and 4 bases from J, with 12 bases between. The CDR3 loop reads CASSGRGWYEQYF. Written as DNA, the CDR3 is TGTGCCAGCAGCGGCAGGGGTTGGTACGAGCAGTACTTC.

This clone is a singleton in its sample. This sequence joins TRBV6-5 and TRBJ2-3; 12 bases are a match to TRBD2. In germline, CDR1 is MNHEY, CDR2 SVGAGI. The CDR3 has 15 residues. Trimming took 4 bases from V and 7 from J; bases not matched to a gene: 6. This CDR3 reads CASSLTSGRQNTQYF. The DNA for the CDR3 is TGTGCCAGCAGTTTGACTAGCGGGAGACAAAATACGCAGTATTTT.

This clone has a handful of counts. V and J are TRBV6-5 and TRBJ1-2; 7 bases are a match to TRBD1. The J segment lost 7 bases and the V segment lost 2 bases, leaving 13 bases of the junction unmatched. Per germline, CDR1 MNHEY and CDR2 SVGAGI. CDR3 length equals 16 residues. The CDR3 reads CASSYTSLTGVRGYTF. The CDR3 region has the DNA TGTGCCAGCAGTTACACCTCCCTCACAGGGGTCCGTGGCTACACCTTC.

In this sample, this clone is large. The V call is TRBV11-2, the J call TRBJ2-7; 8 bases align to TRBD2. In germline, CDR1 is SGHAT, CDR2 FQNNGV. J lost 4 bases, V lost 4 bases, and 9 bases had no gene match. CDR3 size: 15 residues. As DNA, the CDR3 is TGTGCCAGCAGCTACTTCAGCGGGAGCGGGTACGAGCAGTACTTC. It codes for CASSYFSGSGYEQYF.

This clone was counted a few times. This chain joins TRBV27 and TRBJ2-7; 9 bases fit TRBD2. The germline V gene encodes CDR1 MNHEY and CDR2 SMNVEV (reference sequence). V dropped 6 bases and J dropped 0; count of bases not matched to a gene: 3. The CDR3 extends over 14 amino acids. CDR3 in amino acids: CASRDSGSSYEQYF. The DNA for the CDR3 is TGTGCCAGCAGGGATAGCGGGAGCTCCTACGAGCAGTACTTC.

This clone was seen only a few times. This chain links TRBV5-4 with TRBJ2-5, with D possibly being TRBD2 (6 bases). CDR1 SGHNT and CDR2 YYREEE come from the germline V gene (reference sequence). Trimming removed 4 bases from V and 6 bases from J, with 19 bases in between. The CDR3 has 15 amino acids. This CDR3 is CASSPGRRDGQTQYF. The CDR3 DNA is TGTGCCAGCAGCCCCGGTCGGCGGGACGGCCAGACCCAGTACTTC.